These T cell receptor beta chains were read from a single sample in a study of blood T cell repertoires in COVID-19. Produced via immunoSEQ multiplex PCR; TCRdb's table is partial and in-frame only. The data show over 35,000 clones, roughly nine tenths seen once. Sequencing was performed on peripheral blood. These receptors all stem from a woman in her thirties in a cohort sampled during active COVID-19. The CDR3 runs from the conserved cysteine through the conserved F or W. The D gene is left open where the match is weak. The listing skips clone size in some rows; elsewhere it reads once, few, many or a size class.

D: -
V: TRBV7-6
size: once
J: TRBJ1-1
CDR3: CASSLSRVTEAFF
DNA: TGTGCCAGCAGCTTATCCAGGGTGACTGAAGCTTTCTTT

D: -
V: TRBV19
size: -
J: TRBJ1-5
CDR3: CASSIAPPGNQPQHF
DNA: TGTGCCAGTAGTATTGCACCCCCGGGAAATCAGCCCCAGCATTTT

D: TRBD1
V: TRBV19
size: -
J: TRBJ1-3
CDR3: CAISRGTGSSGNTIYF
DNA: TGTGCCATTTCTCGCGGGACAGGGTCCTCTGGAAACACCATATATTTT

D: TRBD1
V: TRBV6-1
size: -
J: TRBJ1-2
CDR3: CASSEGQGLNYGYTF
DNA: TGTGCCAGCAGTGAAGGACAGGGTCTAAACTATGGCTACACCTTC

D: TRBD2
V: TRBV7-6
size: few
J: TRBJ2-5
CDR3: CASSLGLAGGGQETQYF
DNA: TGTGCCAGCAGCTTAGGGCTAGCGGGAGGCGGGCAAGAGACCCAGTACTTC

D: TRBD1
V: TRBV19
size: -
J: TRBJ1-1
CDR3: CASNQDRGAEAFF
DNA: TGTGCCAGTAACCAGGACAGGGGGGCTGAAGCTTTCTTT

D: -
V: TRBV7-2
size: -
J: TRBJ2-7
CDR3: CASSLERGLGRGVDEQYF
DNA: TGTGCCAGCAGCTTAGAACGCGGCTTGGGCAGGGGAGTGGACGAGCAGTACTTC

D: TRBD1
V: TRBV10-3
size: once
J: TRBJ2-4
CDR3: CAISEQGGSKNIQYF
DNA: TGTGCCATCAGTGAACAGGGGGGTTCCAAAAACATTCAGTACTTC

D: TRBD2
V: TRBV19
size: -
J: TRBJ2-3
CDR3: CASNPSGVGDTQYF
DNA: TGTGCCAGTAATCCTAGCGGGGTGGGGGATACGCAGTATTTT

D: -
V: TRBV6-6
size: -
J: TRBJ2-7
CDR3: CASSYDAGIYEQYF
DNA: TGTGCCAGCAGTTACGATGCAGGAATCTACGAGCAGTACTTC

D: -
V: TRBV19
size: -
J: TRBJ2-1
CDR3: CASSINRGGGEQFF
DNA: TGTGCCAGTAGTATAAACAGAGGGGGGGGTGAGCAGTTCTTC

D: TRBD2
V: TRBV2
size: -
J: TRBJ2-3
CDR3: CASSEGTSSTDTQYF
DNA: TGTGCCAGCAGTGAAGGGACTAGTAGTACAGATACGCAGTATTTT

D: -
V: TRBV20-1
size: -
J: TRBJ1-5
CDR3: CSASVDTSNQPQHF
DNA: TGCAGTGCTAGTGTCGACACTAGCAATCAGCCCCAGCATTTT

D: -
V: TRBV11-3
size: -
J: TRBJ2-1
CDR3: CASSPRVQSSYNEQFF
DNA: TGTGCCAGCAGCCCACGCGTCCAAAGCTCCTACAATGAGCAGTTCTTC

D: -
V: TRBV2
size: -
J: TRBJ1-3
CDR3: CASSPDINGNTIYF
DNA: TGTGCCAGCAGTCCGGACATAAATGGAAACACCATATATTTT

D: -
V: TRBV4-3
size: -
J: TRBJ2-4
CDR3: CASSQDLVAKGLAKNIQYF
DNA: TGCGCCAGCAGCCAAGATCTTGTGGCGAAGGGACTAGCCAAAAACATTCAGTACTTC

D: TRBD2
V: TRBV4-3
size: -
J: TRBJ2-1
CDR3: CASSQDDKAGESYNEQFF
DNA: TGCGCCAGCAGCCAAGATGATAAGGCGGGAGAGTCTTACAATGAGCAGTTCTTC

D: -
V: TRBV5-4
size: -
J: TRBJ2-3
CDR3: CASSLYGGRPDTQYF
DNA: TGTGCCAGCAGCTTGTACGGGGGGCGCCCAGATACGCAGTATTTT

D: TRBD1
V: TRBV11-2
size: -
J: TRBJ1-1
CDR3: CASSLLFGQGATNTEAFF
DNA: TGTGCCAGCAGCTTATTGTTCGGGCAGGGGGCGACGAACACTGAAGCTTTCTTT

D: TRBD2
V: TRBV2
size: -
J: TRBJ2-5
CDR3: CASSASGTSGSVKYF
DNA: TGTGCCAGCAGTGCTTCCGGGACTAGCGGGAGTGTAAAGTACTTC

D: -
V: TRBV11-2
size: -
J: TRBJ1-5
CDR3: CASSPEGDYSNQPQHF
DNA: TGTGCCAGCAGCCCCGAGGGAGACTATAGCAATCAGCCCCAGCATTTT

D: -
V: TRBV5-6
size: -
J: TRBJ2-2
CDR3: CASSLGRRSNTGELFF
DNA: TGTGCCAGCAGCTTGGGCCGGAGATCGAACACCGGGGAGCTGTTTTTT

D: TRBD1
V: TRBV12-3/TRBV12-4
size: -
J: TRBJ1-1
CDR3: CASSLNRQGRAFF
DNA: TGTGCCAGCAGTTTAAATAGACAGGGACGAGCTTTCTTT

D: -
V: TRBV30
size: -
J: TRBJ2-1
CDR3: CAWSDIHYNEQFF
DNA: TGTGCCTGGAGTGACATCCACTACAATGAGCAGTTCTTC

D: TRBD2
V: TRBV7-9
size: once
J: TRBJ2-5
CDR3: CASSPRGGVGETQYF
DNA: TGTGCCAGCAGCCCCCGTGGGGGGGTAGGTGAGACCCAGTACTTC

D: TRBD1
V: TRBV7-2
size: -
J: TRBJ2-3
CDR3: CASSLTGGTPDTQYF
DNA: TGTGCCAGCAGCTTGACAGGGGGGACCCCAGATACGCAGTATTTT

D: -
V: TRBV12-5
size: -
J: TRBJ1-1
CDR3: CASGLWVAGPSEAFF
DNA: TGTGCTAGTGGTTTGTGGGTTGCGGGACCCTCAGAAGCTTTCTTT

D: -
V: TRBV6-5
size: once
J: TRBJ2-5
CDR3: CASSSRETQYF
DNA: TGTGCCAGCAGTTCCCGGGAGACCCAGTACTTC

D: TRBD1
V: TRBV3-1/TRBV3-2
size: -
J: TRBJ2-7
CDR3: CASSRGQGYEQYF
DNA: TGTGCCAGCAGCCGCGGACAGGGCTACGAGCAGTACTTC

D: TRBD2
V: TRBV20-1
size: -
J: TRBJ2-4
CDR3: CSASGTSGAKNIQYF
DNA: TGCAGTGCTAGTGGGACTAGCGGAGCCAAAAACATTCAGTACTTC

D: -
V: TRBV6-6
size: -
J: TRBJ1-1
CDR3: CASSYLGAGEAFF
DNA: TGTGCCAGCAGTTACTTGGGGGCCGGTGAAGCTTTCTTT